Sequencing of this T cell receptor (beta chain) was carried out in a study of T cell repertoires in cytomegalovirus infection. Looking at the study overall: CMV epitopes in the study were HLA-C-restricted (recently identified) and HLA-B-restricted (well studied). TCR beta signatures that were public indicated CMV infection and matching HLA type.

The CDR3 totals 15 residues. Germline V lookup: CDR1 MNHEY, CDR2 SVGEGT. V gave up 1 base and J gave up 4 bases, with 11 bases separating them. MiXCR, applied by TCRdb to the reads, yields one record per CDR3 protein. The table lists about 63,000 distinct CDR3 sequences, over 20% of them singletons. Comments on this clonotype: What it binds is unknown.

Study findings and constraints: HLA-C-restricted CMV-specific TCR beta clonotypes prevailed in the ex vivo response.

The sample in question was CD8+ T cells from cultured PBMCs, obtained from culture after CMV antigen stimulation. This TCR was sampled from a human donor in good health (CMV status not recorded). Some clones in this sample may be carry-over from other donors' samples. The rearrangement links TRBV6-2 or TRBV6-3 to TRBJ1-5, with no clear D. CDR3 in DNA: TGTGCCAGCAGTTACTGGGGAAATGGAAATCAGCCCCAGCATTTT. It yields the protein CASSYWGNGNQPQHF.